The 31 T cell receptor beta chains given below trace back to one sample, sequenced in a study of cytomegalovirus exposure and HLA in healthy donors. PCR involved 60 Vbeta and 13 Jbeta primers. Clones were sequenced by immunoSEQ multiplex PCR, and TCRdb holds only the in-frame ones, with some missing. This sample carries over 85,000 clones, over 75% of them seen once, and the ten largest clones take 3.7%. Specimen: PBMCs. The receptors derive from a female donor in good health and CMV-seropositive.

V gene TRBV6-5 combines with J gene TRBJ1-4; the match to TRBD1 covers 9 bases. The ends lost 5 bases at V and 7 bases at J; junction bases unmatched: 8. The CDR3 spans 15 residues. CDR1 is MNHEY and CDR2 is SVGAGI in the germline V gene. As DNA, the CDR3 is TGTGCCAGCAGTCCCCGGACAGGGGCACGTGAAAAACTGTTTTTT. Its translation: CASSPRTGAREKLFF.

The V and J genes are TRBV11-2 and TRBJ2-2; possible D gene TRBD1, 6 bases. CDR1 is SGHAT and CDR2 is FQNNGV in the germline V gene. This CDR3 is built from 14 residues. V gave up 3 bases and J gave up 4 bases, with 9 bases separating them. For the CDR3, the DNA is TGTGCCAGCAGCTTGTGGGGGCCCACCGGGGAGCTGTTTTTT. This translates into CASSLWGPTGELFF.

The rearrangement links TRBV4-1 to TRBJ2-5; D may be TRBD1 (5 bases). The last part of the DNA fits TRBJ2-7 better; the J call may be wrong. The germline V gene has CDR1 MGHRA and CDR2 YSYEKL. The CDR3 is 12 residues long. For the CDR3, the DNA is TGCGCCAGCAGCTCCCGACAGTACGAGCAGTACTTC. It is translated as CASSSRQYEQYF.

This clone has a handful of counts. The V call is TRBV14, the J call TRBJ2-3, with D possibly being TRBD1 (7 bases). The CDR3 runs 14 residues. The germline gives CDR1 SGHDN, CDR2 FVKESK. Trimming left V 6 bases short and J 3 bases short, with 13 bases between. The chain's CDR3 is CASRHRGGTDTQYF. CDR3 coding DNA: TGTGCCAGCAGACACAGGGGAGGAACAGATACGCAGTATTTT. Full variable domain (outside the CDR3, taken from reference TRBV14 and TRBJ2-3): EAGVTQFPSHSVIEKGQTVTLRCDPISGHDNLYWYRRVMGKEIKFLLHFVKESKQDESGMPNNRFLAERTGGTYSTLKVQPAELEDSGVYFCASRHRGGTDTQYFGPGTRLTVL.

The chain is built from TRBV4-1 and TRBJ2-5; 10 nucleotides match TRBD2. V dropped 1 base and J dropped 5; count of bases not matched to a gene: 4. This CDR3 contains 15 residues. Germline CDR1 reads MGHRA; CDR2 reads YSYEKL. DNA of the CDR3: TGCGCCAGCAGCCAAGCTAGCGGGGGTAGGGAGACCCAGTACTTC. As protein: CASSQASGGRETQYF.

This chain connects TRBV12-2 to TRBJ2-1; the tabulated D call, TRBD1, remains unverified against the DNA. TRBV12-2 is deemed a pseudogene. This CDR3 has 16 residues. CDR3 nucleotides: TGTGCAAGTCGCTTAGAGGACAGGGGGTACTACAATGAGCAGTTCTTC. Its translation: CASRLEDRGYYNEQFF.

The rearrangement joins TRBV28 to TRBJ2-6; D is unresolved. V was pared by 3 bases and J by 5 bases, with 5 bases between. The germline gives CDR1 MDHEN, CDR2 SYDVKM. The CDR3 runs 13 residues. The CDR3 sequence: CASSFSWANVLTF. The CDR3 DNA sequence: TGTGCCAGCAGTTTTTCGTGGGCCAACGTCCTGACTTTC.

The rearrangement links TRBV13 to TRBJ2-7, with TRBD2 identical over 9 bases. The V and J ends lost 2 bases and 2 bases, in that order; junction bases with no gene match: 1. The CDR3 consists of 14 residues. The germline CDR1 and CDR2 sequences are PRHDT and FYEKMQ (reference sequence). The CDR3 nucleotides are TGTGCCAGCAGCTTACGCGGGGGGGCCTACGAGCAGTACTTC. It translates to CASSLRGGAYEQYF.

The chain uses TRBV2 and TRBJ1-6; 11 bases agree with TRBD1. The CDR3 spans 16 residues. Trimming removed 6 bases from V and 0 bases from J; junction bases left unmatched: 1. Germline V CDR1 and CDR2: SNHLY, FYNNEI. Here the CDR3 reads CASSGTGGSYNSPLHF. CDR3 DNA sequence: TGTGCCAGCAGCGGGACAGGGGGCTCCTATAATTCACCCCTCCACTTT.

This chain uses TRBV19 with TRBJ2-1, with D possibly TRBD2 on 5 matching bases. Germline loops: CDR1 LNHDA, CDR2 SQIVND (reference sequence). This CDR3 spans 12 amino acids. V dropped 1 base and J dropped 12 bases, with 10 bases sitting between them. The CDR3 region is CASSIGNEGQFF. DNA of the CDR3: TGTGCCAGTAGTATAGGTAACGAGGGGCAGTTCTTC. The variable domain in full, completed from reference TRBV19 and TRBJ2-1, reads DGGITQSPKYLFRKEGQNVTLSCEQNLNHDAMYWYRQDPGQGLRLIYYSQIVNDFQKGDIAEGYSVSREKKESFPLTVTSAQKNPTAFYLCASSIGNEGQFFGPGTRLTVL.

On this clone itself: At one of its ends the junction is not consistent with the germline gene, which may arise from a read error. The chain joins TRBV4-1 to TRBJ2-5, with TRBD2 matching over 7 bases. Germline V lookup: CDR1 MGHRA, CDR2 YSYEKL. The CDR3 is made up of 13 amino acids. CDR3 residues: CASRQVGGKTQYF. The DNA of the CDR3 is TGCGCCAGCAGGCAAGTGGGGGGGAAGACCCAGTACTTC.

The rearrangement joins TRBV7-6 to TRBJ1-1, with 7 bases aligning to TRBD1. CDR3 length equals 16 residues. Germline CDR1 and CDR2: SGHVS and FNYEAQ. The J segment lost 1 base and the V segment lost 0 bases, leaving 5 bases of the junction unmatched. This chain's CDR3 is CASSLAIGGANTEAFF. CDR3 sequence (DNA): TGTGCCAGCAGCTTAGCGATAGGGGGCGCGAACACTGAAGCTTTCTTT.

This clone was counted between two and nine times. This chain connects TRBV6-5 to TRBJ2-1; 10 nucleotides align to TRBD1. The V gene's germline CDR1 is MNHEY and CDR2 SVGAGI. There are 14 residues in the CDR3. The J segment lost 7 bases and the V segment lost 6 bases, leaving 6 bases of the junction unmatched. The CDR3 sequence: CASRTGQGQNEQFF. Written as DNA, the CDR3 is TGTGCCAGCAGGACGGGACAGGGGCAGAATGAGCAGTTCTTC.

This clone has more than one count but fewer than ten. Compared with germline, one end of the junction differs, possibly owing to a read error. The V and J genes are TRBV7-9 and TRBJ2-7, with a tentative D call TRBD1 (6 bases). CDR3 length equals 18 residues. Germline lookup yields CDR1 SEHNR and CDR2 FQNEAQ (reference sequence). The CDR3 is CSSSYPNIPGQSSYEQYF. The CDR3 nucleotides are TGTTCCAGCAGCTACCCAAATATTCCAGGACAGAGCTCCTACGAGCAGTACTTC.

This clone was detected a few times. The CDR3, as DNA: TGTGCCAGCAGCTTGGGAGGGCCTGGGGCCAACGTCCTGACTTTC. Residues: CASSLGGPGANVLTF. This sequence joins TRBV7-6 and TRBJ2-6, with 7 bases lining up with TRBD2. Germline loops: CDR1 SGHVS, CDR2 FNYEAQ. The CDR3 length is 15 residues. J lost 2 bases, V lost 3 bases, and 1 base had no gene match.

V is TRBV7-9 and J is TRBJ1-2, with TRBD1 matching 10 bases. Germline V gene sequence: CDR1 SEHNR, CDR2 FQNEAQ (reference sequence). J was trimmed by 6 bases and V by 0 bases; bases with no gene match: 1. The CDR3 length is 14 residues. The CDR3 protein is CASSLAGQGHGYTF. The CDR3 DNA sequence: TGTGCCAGCAGCTTAGCGGGACAGGGGCATGGCTACACCTTC.

For this clone: Other DNA sequences of this sample code for an identical CDR3. This chain links TRBV27 with TRBJ2-1; 15 positions agree with TRBD2. V lost 6 bases and J lost 2; bases outside the gene matches: 2. Germline lookup yields CDR1 MNHEY and CDR2 SMNVEV (reference sequence). The CDR3 loop spans 16 amino acids. The CDR3 sequence is CASRGLAGGPYNEQFF. DNA for the CDR3: TGTGCCAGCAGAGGACTAGCGGGAGGGCCCTACAATGAGCAGTTCTTC.

This clone is a singleton in its sample. The V and J genes are TRBV15 and TRBJ2-1; 7 positions match TRBD2. With 11 bases clipped from V and 0 bases from J, the junction kept 7 bases outside the gene matches. This CDR3 is 14 amino acids long. CDR1 and CDR2 (germline): LNHNV, YYDKDF (reference sequence). The CDR3, as DNA: TGTGCCGTGGCGGGAGCAAGCTCCTACAATGAGCAGTTCTTC. It codes for CAVAGASSYNEQFF.

The chain is built from TRBV11-2 and TRBJ1-2, with 10 bases lining up with TRBD1. The germline V gene has CDR1 SGHAT and CDR2 FQNNGV. V was pared by 4 bases and J by 4 bases, with 3 bases of the junction left unmatched. The CDR3 totals 14 residues. The CDR3 here is CASSSGTGAYGYTF. The CDR3 DNA follows: TGTGCCAGCAGCTCCGGGACAGGGGCCTATGGCTACACCTTC.

V and J are TRBV5-1 and TRBJ1-2, with D perhaps matching TRBD1 (5 bases). V lost 3 bases and J lost 2, with 11 bases in between. This CDR3 has 14 residues. The germline CDR1 and CDR2 sequences are SGHRS and YFSETQ. DNA of the CDR3: TGCGCCAGCAGCTCGTTAACAGGAAACTATGGCTACACCTTC. Its translation is CASSSLTGNYGYTF.

This clone has a single count. V usage is TRBV2 and J usage is TRBJ2-6, with D unresolved. The CDR3 loop spans 14 amino acids. Germline-derived CDR1 and CDR2 are SNHLY and FYNNEI. Trimming removed 6 bases at V and 0 bases at J, with 6 bases between. CDR3 sequence (DNA): TGTGCCAGCAGAGCAGGCTCTGGGGCCAACGTCCTGACTTTC. The encoded protein is CASRAGSGANVLTF.

This clone was counted a few times. The V gene is TRBV18, the J gene TRBJ2-7; TRBD1 might be the D (5 bases). Trimming stripped 3 bases from V and 2 bases from J, with 14 bases between. The CDR3 totals 15 residues. Germline assignment: CDR1 KGHSH and CDR2 LQKENI. Here the CDR3 reads CASSPRGQGTYEQYF. The CDR3 DNA reads TGTGCCAGCTCACCTAGGGGTCAGGGAACCTACGAGCAGTACTTC.

V gene TRBV9 combines with J gene TRBJ1-3; D might be TRBD1 (6 bases). The CDR3 spans 18 residues. Germline V gene data show CDR1 as SGDLS and CDR2 as YYNGEE. V was shortened by 0 bases and J by 0 bases, with 16 bases between the two germline ends. The CDR3 DNA is TGTGCCAGCAGCGTAGGGCCCATGGACAGCCTCTCTGGAAACACCATATATTTT. Translation: CASSVGPMDSLSGNTIYF.

J is TRBJ1-3 and V is TRBV6-5; D is uncertain. V lost 0 bases, J lost 0 bases, and 6 bases lay in between. The CDR3 runs to 15 residues. Germline V CDR1 and CDR2: MNHEY, SVGAGI. CDR3 bases: TGTGCCAGCAGTTACTCAGACACCTCTGGAAACACCATATATTTT. Amino acid sequence: CASSYSDTSGNTIYF.

The chain carries TRBV27 and TRBJ2-1; 8 bases align to TRBD2. CDR3 length equals 17 residues. Germline values: CDR1 MNHEY, CDR2 SMNVEV (reference sequence). V shed 5 bases and J 0 bases; nucleotides not matched to a gene: 9. This CDR3 is CASSPPLSGSSYNEQFF. The CDR3 nucleotides read TGTGCCAGCAGTCCGCCTCTAAGCGGGAGCTCCTACAATGAGCAGTTCTTC.

The gene calls are TRBV9 and TRBJ2-2; perhaps TRBD2 as D (5 bases). The germline gives CDR1 SGDLS, CDR2 YYNGEE. The CDR3 loop spans 13 amino acids. The ends were cut back, 1 base at V and 7 bases at J, with 8 bases in the middle. The DNA for the CDR3 is TGTGCCAGCAGCGTAAGGACTGGCGGGGAGCTGTTTTTT. Its protein is CASSVRTGGELFF.

The chain uses TRBV14 and TRBJ2-5, with 7 bases aligning to TRBD1. The J call may be wrong; the DNA end is better matched by TRBJ2-7. This CDR3 has 14 residues. CDR1 and CDR2 (germline): SGHDN, FVKESK. CDR3 region: CASSQATGRTEQYF. CDR3 in DNA: TGTGCCAGCAGCCAAGCGACAGGGCGGACCGAGCAGTACTTC.

This chain links TRBV5-1 with TRBJ2-1; D not certain. CDR3 length equals 15 residues. The V and J ends lost 0 bases and 4 bases respectively, with 11 bases between them. CDR1 and CDR2 (germline): SGHRS, YFSETQ. CDR3 region: CASSLDITMYNEQFF. CDR3 nucleotides: TGCGCCAGCAGCTTGGACATAACGATGTACAATGAGCAGTTCTTC. Combining the CDR3 with reference TRBV5-1 and TRBJ2-1 gives the whole variable domain KAGVTQTPRYLIKTRGQQVTLSCSPISGHRSVSWYQQTPGQGLQFLFEYFSETQRNKGNFPGRFSGRQFSNSRSEMNVSTLELGDSALYLCASSLDITMYNEQFFGPGTRLTVL.

The sample holds a few counts of this clone. This chain links TRBV19 with TRBJ1-1, with 7 bases matching TRBD1. Germline V gene data show CDR1 as LNHDA and CDR2 as SQIVND (reference sequence). With V trimmed by 0 bases and J by 1 base, 2 bases remained unmatched. The CDR3 consists of 15 residues. In nucleotides, the CDR3 is TGTGCCAGTAGTATAGACGGGACAGCGAACACTGAAGCTTTCTTT. Its protein product is CASSIDGTANTEAFF.

The V and J genes are TRBV6-5 and TRBJ1-1, with D maybe TRBD1 (5 bases). V was clipped by 2 bases and J by 2 bases, with 6 bases between them. The CDR3 consists of 13 residues. CDR1 and CDR2 from the germline V gene are MNHEY and SVGAGI. The CDR3 region is CASSYDRNTEAFF. The CDR3 DNA is TGTGCCAGCAGTTACGACAGAAACACTGAAGCTTTCTTT.

A single count supports this clone. The chain joins TRBV19 to TRBJ2-5, with 9 bases lining up with TRBD2. The CDR3 spans 14 residues. Germline V gene data show CDR1 as LNHDA and CDR2 as SQIVND (reference sequence). V gave up 10 bases and J gave up 4 bases; unmatched junction bases: 10. CDR3 sequence (DNA): TGTGCCACAGAGGGGCGGGGGGGAGGAGAGACCCAGTACTTC. Its protein product is CATEGRGGGETQYF. The whole variable domain, filled in from reference TRBV19 and TRBJ2-5, reads DGGITQSPKYLFRKEGQNVTLSCEQNLNHDAMYWYRQDPGQGLRLIYYSQIVNDFQKGDIAEGYSVSREKKESFPLTVTSAQKNPTAFYLCATEGRGGGETQYFGPGTRLLVL.